Sequencing of this T cell receptor beta chain was carried out in a study of regulatory T cells in long-lasting Graves disease. To make TCR beta libraries, researchers used iRepertoire HTBI primers and Arm-PCR of CDR3 regions. TCRdb recomputed calls from the multiplex PCR reads with MiXCR, one row per CDR3 protein. This sample has 250,000 to 300,000 distinct CDR3 sequences; approximately 20% occur once, and the top ten carry about 15%. Trimming removed 2 bases at V and 0 bases at J, with 8 bases between. The CDR3 extends over 14 amino acids. This clonotype was seen at least ten times. The time point here: newly diagnosed GD, antithyroid drugs for less than 3 months. The authors made the TCR library using RNA they extracted from PBMCs. These same data were also listed under a study on T cells in Graves' hyperthyroidism and ophthalmopathy.

This sequence originates from a woman aged 30 to 39 with Graves disease. The rearrangement links TRBV12-3 or TRBV12-4 to TRBJ2-7; D gene ambiguous. Sequencing was performed on peripheral blood mononuclear cells (PBMCs), taken at new diagnosis, from a patient treated with antithyroid drugs. The CDR3 loop reads CASSLSRDSYEQYF. The DNA of the CDR3 is TGTGCCAGCAGTTTAAGTAGGGACTCCTACGAGCAGTACTTC.